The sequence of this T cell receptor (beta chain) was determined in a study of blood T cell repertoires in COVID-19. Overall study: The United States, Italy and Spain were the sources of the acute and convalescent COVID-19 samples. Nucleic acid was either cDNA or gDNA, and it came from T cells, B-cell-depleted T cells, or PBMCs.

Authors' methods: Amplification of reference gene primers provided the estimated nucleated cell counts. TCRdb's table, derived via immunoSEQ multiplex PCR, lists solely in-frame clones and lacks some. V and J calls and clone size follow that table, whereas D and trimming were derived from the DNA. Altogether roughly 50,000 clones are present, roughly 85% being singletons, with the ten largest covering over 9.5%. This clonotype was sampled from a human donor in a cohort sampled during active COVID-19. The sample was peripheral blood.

As DNA, the CDR3 is TGTGCCAGTAGTATAGGACAGGGAGACACCTACGAGCAGTACTTC. It yields the protein CASSIGQGDTYEQYF. The chain employs TRBV19 and TRBJ2-7; 7 nucleotides line up with TRBD1. Germline CDR1 LNHDA, CDR2 SQIVND (reference sequence). The CDR3 length is 15 residues. J was trimmed by 2 bases and V by 1 base; bases with no gene match: 5.